A selection of T cell receptor beta chains follows, all from one sample in a study of response to subunit inactivated influenza vaccine. MiXCR, applied by TCRdb to the RT-PCR reads, yields one record per CDR3 protein. Altogether about 190,000 distinct CDR3 sequences are present, about an eighth being singletons, with the ten largest covering 26%. Here the sequenced sample was CD8+ T cells sorted from PBMCs, taken around 5 days after vaccination. All receptors come from a man aged 50-59 years who received an inactivated influenza vaccine. Both conserved end residues are part of each CDR3. D genes are given only for firm matches. A clone size is listed for some rows: how often the clone was seen (once, few, many), or a class if it is expanded.

v_gene: TRBV12-3/TRBV12-4; d_gene: TRBD2; j_gene: TRBJ2-1; abundance: few; CDR3nt: TGTGCCAGCAGCCCAATGGGACTACTTTCATACAATGAGCAGTTCTTC; CDR3aa: CASSPMGLLSYNEQFF
v_gene: TRBV29-1; d_gene: .; j_gene: TRBJ2-3; abundance: .; CDR3nt: TGCAGCGTTGATTACAGATCAGATACGCAGTATTTT; CDR3aa: CSVDYRSDTQYF
v_gene: TRBV6-2/TRBV6-3; d_gene: .; j_gene: TRBJ1-5; abundance: .; CDR3nt: TGTGCCAGCAGTTACTCGATCCGGGCTGGCAATCAGCCCCAGCATTTT; CDR3aa: CASSYSIRAGNQPQHF
v_gene: TRBV5-1; d_gene: .; j_gene: TRBJ2-1; abundance: few; CDR3nt: TGCGCCAGCAGCTTGGTTGGTGGGCCCTCCTACAATGAGCAGTTCTTC; CDR3aa: CASSLVGGPSYNEQFF
v_gene: TRBV3-1; d_gene: .; j_gene: TRBJ1-3; abundance: .; CDR3nt: TGTGCCAGCGGGCCCGGTGGAAACACCATATATTTT; CDR3aa: CASGPGGNTIYF
v_gene: TRBV20-1; d_gene: TRBD1; j_gene: TRBJ2-4; abundance: .; CDR3nt: TGCAGTGCTTCCAGCGGGACAGGGGCCTTTCTAGCCAAAAACATTCAGTACTTC; CDR3aa: CSASSGTGAFLAKNIQYF
v_gene: TRBV4-2; d_gene: TRBD1; j_gene: TRBJ2-7; abundance: .; CDR3nt: TGTGCCAGCAGCCAAGAGGACAGGGTTGCCTACGAGCAGTACTTC; CDR3aa: CASSQEDRVAYEQYF
v_gene: TRBV12-3/TRBV12-4; d_gene: TRBD2; j_gene: TRBJ2-3; abundance: .; CDR3nt: TGTGCCAGCAGCCTGACTAGCGGGTACACAGATACGCAGTATTTT; CDR3aa: CASSLTSGYTDTQYF
v_gene: TRBV20-1; d_gene: TRBD1; j_gene: TRBJ2-3; abundance: .; CDR3nt: TGCAGTGCAAGTTCAGGGGGCGGACCAGATACGCAGTATTTT; CDR3aa: CSASSGGGPDTQYF
v_gene: TRBV29-1; d_gene: TRBD2; j_gene: TRBJ2-3; abundance: few; CDR3nt: TGCAGCGTTCTTGGGGGGGTAGCGGGGATCACAGATACGCAGTATTTT; CDR3aa: CSVLGGVAGITDTQYF
v_gene: TRBV11-2; d_gene: TRBD1; j_gene: TRBJ1-2; abundance: .; CDR3nt: TGTGCCAGCAGCTTAGGACAGGGTTTGGACTATGGCTACACCTTC; CDR3aa: CASSLGQGLDYGYTF
v_gene: TRBV7-9; d_gene: .; j_gene: TRBJ2-2; abundance: few; CDR3nt: TGTGCCCCCATGGAGAACACCGGGGAGCTGTTTTTT; CDR3aa: CAPMENTGELFF
v_gene: TRBV2; d_gene: .; j_gene: TRBJ1-5; abundance: few; CDR3nt: TGTGCCAGCGACAGCGCGGGCAATCAGCCCCAGCATTTT; CDR3aa: CASDSAGNQPQHF
v_gene: TRBV2; d_gene: .; j_gene: TRBJ2-7; abundance: few; CDR3nt: TGTGCCAGCAGCGACCCTGTGATACGCGGTCCCTACGAGCAGTACTTC; CDR3aa: CASSDPVIRGPYEQYF
v_gene: TRBV15; d_gene: TRBD2; j_gene: TRBJ2-3; abundance: many; CDR3nt: TGTGCCACCCCCCGGGGGGGCGCTACCTTTGATAGCACAGATACGCAGTATTTT; CDR3aa: CATPRGGATFDSTDTQYF
v_gene: TRBV6-2/TRBV6-3; d_gene: TRBD1; j_gene: TRBJ1-2; abundance: .; CDR3nt: TGTGCCAGCAGTTACGGACAGGGTTTGTTCCTCGACTATGGCTACACCTTC; CDR3aa: CASSYGQGLFLDYGYTF
v_gene: TRBV11-2; d_gene: TRBD1; j_gene: TRBJ2-2; abundance: many; CDR3nt: TGTGCCAGCAGCTTAGGGTCCGGGACAGGGACCTTCACCGGGGAGCTGTTTTTT; CDR3aa: CASSLGSGTGTFTGELFF
v_gene: TRBV28; d_gene: TRBD2; j_gene: TRBJ2-5; abundance: few; CDR3nt: TGTGCCAGCAGTCTGCTAGCGGAGAGACAAGAGACCCAGTACTTC; CDR3aa: CASSLLAERQETQYF
v_gene: TRBV5-1; d_gene: TRBD2; j_gene: TRBJ2-7; abundance: few; CDR3nt: TGCGCCAGCAAAGCGGGAGTGGAGTACGAGCAGTACTTC; CDR3aa: CASKAGVEYEQYF
v_gene: TRBV7-2; d_gene: TRBD2; j_gene: TRBJ2-1; abundance: .; CDR3nt: TGTGCCAGCAGCTTCGGGCTAGCGGGGGGGCTGGCCTCCTACAATGAGCAGTTCTTC; CDR3aa: CASSFGLAGGLASYNEQFF
v_gene: TRBV5-1; d_gene: .; j_gene: TRBJ1-2; abundance: few; CDR3nt: TGCGCCAGCAGCCTTACTAGCCAGGGGATCGGATATGGCTACACCTTC; CDR3aa: CASSLTSQGIGYGYTF
v_gene: TRBV12-3/TRBV12-4; d_gene: .; j_gene: TRBJ2-3; abundance: many; CDR3nt: TGTGCCAGCAGTTTGGGATCGGGCACAGATACGCAGTATTTT; CDR3aa: CASSLGSGTDTQYF
v_gene: TRBV7-8; d_gene: TRBD2; j_gene: TRBJ2-7; abundance: few; CDR3nt: TGTGCCAGCAGCTTCGTGACTAGCGGAACCTACGAGCAGTACTTC; CDR3aa: CASSFVTSGTYEQYF
v_gene: TRBV6-1; d_gene: TRBD1; j_gene: TRBJ2-5; abundance: .; CDR3nt: TGTGCCAGCAGTGAAAGGGGGCGAGAGACCCAGTACTTC; CDR3aa: CASSERGRETQYF
v_gene: TRBV15; d_gene: TRBD2; j_gene: TRBJ2-3; abundance: .; CDR3nt: TGTGCCACCAGCAGAGACTGGACTAGCGGGGTCACAGATACGCAGTATTTT; CDR3aa: CATSRDWTSGVTDTQYF
v_gene: TRBV6-2/TRBV6-3; d_gene: .; j_gene: TRBJ2-2; abundance: .; CDR3nt: TGTGCCAGCAGTTACTCGGCGCCGTCAAAAAACGGGGAGCTGTTTTTT; CDR3aa: CASSYSAPSKNGELFF
v_gene: TRBV4-3; d_gene: TRBD2; j_gene: TRBJ2-3; abundance: .; CDR3nt: TGCGCCAGCAGCCAAGATGGTCTAGCGGGAGCAGATACGCAGTATTTT; CDR3aa: CASSQDGLAGADTQYF
v_gene: TRBV5-8; d_gene: .; j_gene: TRBJ1-5; abundance: few; CDR3nt: TGTGCCAGCAGCCGGGTCCCAGGCCCTAGCAATCAGCCCCAGCATTTT; CDR3aa: CASSRVPGPSNQPQHF
v_gene: TRBV24-1; d_gene: .; j_gene: TRBJ2-3; abundance: .; CDR3nt: TGTGCCACCAGTGATTTTGGTAGTTTGGATACGCAGTATTTT; CDR3aa: CATSDFGSLDTQYF
v_gene: TRBV28; d_gene: .; j_gene: TRBJ2-7; abundance: few; CDR3nt: TGTGCCAGCAGTTTGGGACGACGGCTACCCTACGAGCAGTACTTC; CDR3aa: CASSLGRRLPYEQYF
v_gene: TRBV5-1; d_gene: .; j_gene: TRBJ2-1; abundance: few; CDR3nt: TGCGCCAGCAGCTCGCCCGGGACGCCGAGGGGCAATGAGCAGTTCTTC; CDR3aa: CASSSPGTPRGNEQFF
v_gene: TRBV12-3/TRBV12-4; d_gene: TRBD1; j_gene: TRBJ1-1; abundance: few; CDR3nt: TGTGCCAGCAATTGGGACAGCCGTTCGGGAAACACTGAAGCTTTCTTT; CDR3aa: CASNWDSRSGNTEAFF
v_gene: TRBV4-2; d_gene: .; j_gene: TRBJ2-5; abundance: few; CDR3nt: TGTGCCAGCAGCCAGAGGGGGACTGGAGAGACCCAGTACTTC; CDR3aa: CASSQRGTGETQYF
v_gene: TRBV15; d_gene: .; j_gene: TRBJ2-5; abundance: .; CDR3nt: TGTGCCACCAGCAGGGGACTCGACTATGCCAAAGAGACCCAGTACTTC; CDR3aa: CATSRGLDYAKETQYF
v_gene: TRBV30; d_gene: .; j_gene: TRBJ2-3; abundance: many; CDR3nt: TGTGCCTGGAGTGTAACGTTCTCAGATACGCAGTATTTT; CDR3aa: CAWSVTFSDTQYF
v_gene: TRBV6-6; d_gene: .; j_gene: TRBJ1-1; abundance: few; CDR3nt: TGTGCCAGCAGTTACTCGTTTTCGACTGAAGCTTTCTTT; CDR3aa: CASSYSFSTEAFF
v_gene: TRBV4-3; d_gene: .; j_gene: TRBJ1-6; abundance: .; CDR3nt: TGCGCCAGCAGCCAAGATTGGGTCAGTAATTCACCCCTCCACTTT; CDR3aa: CASSQDWVSNSPLHF